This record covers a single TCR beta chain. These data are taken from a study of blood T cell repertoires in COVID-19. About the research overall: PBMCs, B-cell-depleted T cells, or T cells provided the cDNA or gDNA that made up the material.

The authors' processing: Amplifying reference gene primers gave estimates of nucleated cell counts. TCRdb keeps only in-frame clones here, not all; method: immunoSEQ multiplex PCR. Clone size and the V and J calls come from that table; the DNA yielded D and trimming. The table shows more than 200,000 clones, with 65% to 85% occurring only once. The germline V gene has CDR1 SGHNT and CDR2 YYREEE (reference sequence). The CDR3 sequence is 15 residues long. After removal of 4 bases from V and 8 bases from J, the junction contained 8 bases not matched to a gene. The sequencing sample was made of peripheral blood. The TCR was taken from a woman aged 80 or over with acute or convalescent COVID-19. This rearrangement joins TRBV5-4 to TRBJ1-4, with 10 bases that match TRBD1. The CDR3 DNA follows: TGTGCCAGCAGCCCCGACAGGGGGCTACAGGAAAAACTGTTTTTT. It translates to CASSPDRGLQEKLFF.